These 30 T cell receptor beta chains share one sample of origin, sequenced in a study of shared clonotypes between healthy human individuals (dated by TCRdb to the early 2020s). Receptor libraries were prepared by the immunoSEQ multiplex PCR assay. Here the immuneACCESS table is served through TCRdb, limited to in-frame sequences with V and J called. Missing clones are a known gap in these copies; in checked studies unresolved V genes cover under half, and the rest lacks a known reason. The sample table contains over 2 million clones; only one count was recorded for roughly 94% of them. The top ten clones comprise roughly 0.13% of the sample. Sequencing was done on a sample of naive CD4+ T cells sorted from blood. Taken with the paper, the label for cell subset or site translates to: CD45RA+ positively selected. The receptors originated from a man aged 18 to 35 in good health.

The V gene is TRBV6-5, the J gene TRBJ2-7; 12 positions match TRBD2. V lost 7 bases and J lost 3; bases outside the gene matches: 4. The CDR3 loop spans 14 amino acids. CDR1 and CDR2 from the germline V gene are MNHEY and SVGAGI. DNA of the CDR3: TGTGCCAGCACCCGACTAGCGGGAGACTACGAGCAGTACTTC. Translating gives CASTRLAGDYEQYF.

This clone was counted a single time. The CDR3 nucleotides read TGCAGCGTTGGCGTGTACTCTGGAAACACCATATATTTT. It specifies CSVGVYSGNTIYF. The V call is TRBV29-1, the J call TRBJ1-3; D uncertain. The CDR3 spans 13 residues. Trimming stripped 4 bases from V and 0 bases from J, with 7 bases between. Germline V gene lookup returns CDR1 SQVTM and CDR2 ANQGSEA. The variable domain in full, with the rest retrieved from reference TRBV29-1 and TRBJ1-3, is SAVISQKPSRDICQRGTSLTIQCQVDSQVTMMFWYRQQPGQSLTLIATANQGSEATYESGFVIDKFPISRPNLTFSTLTVSNMSPEDSSIYLCSVGVYSGNTIYFGEGSWLTVV.

The gene calls are TRBV5-1 and TRBJ2-1; TRBD2 matches at 8 bases. The CDR3 runs to 18 residues. Germline assignment: CDR1 SGHRS and CDR2 YFSETQ. V lost 0 bases to trimming and J lost 1 base; unmatched junction nucleotides: 9. The CDR3 sequence is CASSLEGLAGGSYNEQFF. DNA for the CDR3: TGCGCCAGCAGCTTGGAGGGATTGGCGGGGGGTTCCTACAATGAGCAGTTCTTC.

V is TRBV5-4 and J is TRBJ2-7; 8 positions agree with TRBD2. J lost 3 bases, V lost 3 bases, and 8 bases had no gene match. CDR1 and CDR2 (germline): SGHNT, YYREEE (reference sequence). This CDR3 has 15 amino acids. CDR3 coding DNA: TGTGCCAGCAGCTCAAGCGGGAGTGCAGACTACGAGCAGTACTTC. Translation: CASSSSGSADYEQYF.

The genes are TRBV9 and TRBJ2-2, with D unresolved. V was cut by 4 bases and J by 11 bases, with 12 bases left in between. The CDR3 contains 12 residues. Germline V gene data show CDR1 as SGDLS and CDR2 as YYNGEE. Here the CDR3 reads CASSPVAGELFF. The CDR3, as DNA: TGTGCCAGCAGCCCAGTCGCAGGCGAGCTGTTTTTT.

V gene TRBV6-5 combines with J gene TRBJ1-5; TRBD1 aligns across 9 bases. The germline CDR1 and CDR2 sequences are MNHEY and SVGAGI. This CDR3 spans 15 amino acids. V dropped 6 bases and J dropped 9; count of bases not matched to a gene: 12. This CDR3 is CASSRTGAGGGPQHF. CDR3 nucleotides: TGTGCCAGCAGCAGGACAGGGGCGGGCGGGGGGCCCCAGCATTTT.

The chain links TRBV6-6 to TRBJ2-2, with TRBD1 matching 9 bases. Trimming took 7 bases from V and 6 from J; bases not matched to a gene: 6. This CDR3 contains 14 residues. Germline CDR1 and CDR2: MNHNY and SVGAGI (reference sequence). CDR3 in amino acids: CASIRDRAAGELFF. The CDR3 region has the DNA TGTGCCAGCATCCGGGACAGGGCTGCCGGGGAGCTGTTTTTT.

V usage is TRBV5-1 and J usage is TRBJ2-7, with D perhaps matching TRBD2 (6 bases). This CDR3 is built from 16 residues. Germline V gives CDR1 SGHRS, CDR2 YFSETQ. The V end was cut by 2 bases, the J end by 1 base, with 16 bases between. Written as DNA, the CDR3 is TGCGCCAGCAGCTTTGCCCTCCCAGGGAGGTCCTACGAGCAGTACTTC. It codes for CASSFALPGRSYEQYF.

V and J are TRBV2 and TRBJ2-4; TRBD2 is a possible D gene (5 bases). This CDR3 region has 13 residues. V lost 6 bases and J lost 6, with 12 bases in between. The germline V gene encodes CDR1 SNHLY and CDR2 FYNNEI. The CDR3 reads CASSREEGNIQYF. The CDR3 DNA reads as TGTGCCAGCAGCCGGGAAGAAGGAAACATTCAGTACTTC.

The chain recombines TRBV7-9 with TRBJ2-7, with 11 bases matching TRBD2. The V segment lost 5 bases and the J segment 3 bases; nucleotides outside the gene matches: 6. CDR3 length: 15 amino acids. Looked up from germline, CDR1 is SEHNR and CDR2 is FQNEAQ (reference sequence). Written as DNA, the CDR3 is TGTGCCAGCAGCCCACGGCTAGCGGGAGGCTACGAGCAGTACTTC. Its protein is CASSPRLAGGYEQYF.

The J gene is TRBJ2-1, the V gene TRBV13; D is ambiguous. CDR1 and CDR2 (germline): PRHDT, FYEKMQ (reference sequence). The length of the CDR3 is 12 residues. V gave up 4 bases and J gave up 9 bases, with 10 bases separating them. In DNA, the CDR3 is TGTGCCAGCAGCTCCTCAGAAGGTGAGCAGTTCTTC. This translates into CASSSSEGEQFF.

The chain has TRBV7-2 and TRBJ2-1, with D tentatively TRBD1 or TRBD2 (5 bases each). Trimming took off 5 bases at V and 11 bases at J, with 25 bases between the two ends. Germline lookup yields CDR1 SGHTA and CDR2 FQGNSA. The CDR3 is made up of 16 amino acids. CDR3 bases: TGTGCCAGCAGCCTTAGGGGCGGGCTAGCTAATTTCCAGCAGTTCTTC. It translates to CASSLRGGLANFQQFF.

The chain has TRBV6-1 and TRBJ2-7; no clear D gene. Trimming left V 7 bases short and J 0 bases short, with 13 bases between. The CDR3 totals 14 residues. Germline V gene data show CDR1 as MNHNS and CDR2 as SASEGT. CDR3 nucleotide sequence: TGTGCCAGCATACTGGACGGAGCCTCCTACGAGCAGTACTTC. Its protein product is CASILDGASYEQYF.

This sequence joins TRBV30 and TRBJ2-7; D is possibly TRBD1 (6 bases). Trimming took 3 bases from V and 6 from J, leaving 21 bases between them. The CDR3 is made up of 15 amino acids. The germline V gene encodes CDR1 GTSNPN and CDR2 SVGIG (reference sequence). The CDR3 sequence is CAWRALGTQIGEQYF. Written as DNA, the CDR3 is TGTGCCTGGAGAGCCTTAGGGACACAAATTGGCGAGCAGTACTTC.

The genes are TRBV14 and TRBJ2-1, with 7 bases that match TRBD1. Looked up from germline, CDR1 is SGHDN and CDR2 is FVKESK. The length of the CDR3 is 15 residues. Unmatched junction bases numbered 11, after V lost 5 bases and J lost 7 bases. The CDR3 sequence: CASSGQVIGKNEQFF. The CDR3 nucleotides read TGTGCCAGCAGCGGACAGGTTATAGGGAAAAATGAGCAGTTCTTC.

The gene calls are TRBV6-1 and TRBJ2-2; 12 positions match TRBD1. The germline CDR1 and CDR2 sequences are MNHNS and SASEGT. Losses at the gene ends were 6 bases for V and 12 bases for J; bases not matched to a gene: 11. This CDR3 is 15 amino acids long. CDR3: CASRFSGTGGAKLFF. CDR3 sequence (DNA): TGTGCCAGCAGATTTTCCGGGACAGGGGGCGCGAAGCTGTTTTTT.

This chain connects TRBV18 to TRBJ1-1; no reliable D call. The CDR3 covers 15 residues. The ends were cut back, 3 bases at V and 1 base at J, with 12 bases in the middle. Germline V gene sequence: CDR1 KGHSH, CDR2 LQKENI. Here the CDR3 DNA reads TGTGCCAGCTCACCTACCAAGACACAGAACACTGAAGCTTTCTTT. It specifies CASSPTKTQNTEAFF.

This clone was seen only once. The sample has other DNA sequences that encode this CDR3 too. The V gene is TRBV4-3, the J gene TRBJ2-3, with D unresolved. Per germline, CDR1 LGHNA and CDR2 YSLEER. Trimming stripped 0 bases from V and 3 bases from J, with 7 bases between. The CDR3 is 14 amino acids. The DNA of the CDR3 is TGCGCCAGCAGCCAAGAGGCTAGAACAGATACGCAGTATTTT. Translated, it gives CASSQEARTDTQYF.

This clone was detected once. The chain carries TRBV2 and TRBJ1-4; D remains ambiguous. The CDR3 consists of 16 residues. CDR1 and CDR2 from the germline V gene are SNHLY and FYNNEI. The germline V and J ends were trimmed by 5 bases and 0 bases, with 13 bases remaining between them. CDR3 nucleotides: TGTGCCAGCAGTTATACCCTCAGAGCAACTAATGAAAAACTGTTTTTT. The encoded protein is CASSYTLRATNEKLFF.

The rearrangement links TRBV27 to TRBJ1-2, with TRBD1 as a possible D gene (6 bases). The germline gives CDR1 MNHEY, CDR2 SMNVEV (reference sequence). V lost 3 bases to trimming and J lost 2 bases, with 10 bases between them. CDR3 length: 14 residues. CDR3 nucleotide sequence: TGTGCCAGCAGTTTGGGGGGGCGCAACTATGGCTACACCTTC. Translating gives CASSLGGRNYGYTF.

This sequence joins TRBV5-1 and TRBJ1-2; 7 bases align to TRBD1. The V and J ends lost 4 bases and 0 bases, in that order; junction bases with no gene match: 3. Germline CDR1 and CDR2: SGHRS and YFSETQ. The CDR3 has 14 amino acids. The CDR3: CASSPGQTNYGYTF. The CDR3 bases are TGCGCCAGCAGCCCGGGACAGACTAACTATGGCTACACCTTC.

The chain carries TRBV6-6 and TRBJ2-3; D not certain. This CDR3 is 15 amino acids long. Germline V gene lookup returns CDR1 MNHNY and CDR2 SVGAGI (reference sequence). Trimming shortened V by 4 bases and J by 2 bases, and 13 bases separated the two germline ends. CDR3 amino acids: CASSFRSLSTDTQYF. The CDR3 bases are TGTGCCAGCAGTTTCCGATCGTTATCCACAGATACGCAGTATTTT.

Remarks on this clone: Other DNA sequences of this sample code for an identical CDR3. This chain uses TRBV5-4 with TRBJ2-7, with TRBD2 matching 9 bases. J was trimmed by 1 base and V by 0 bases; bases with no gene match: 2. The CDR3 consists of 15 residues. Germline assignment: CDR1 SGHNT and CDR2 YYREEE (reference sequence). The CDR3, as DNA: TGTGCCAGCAGCTTGGGAACTAGCGGGTCCTACGAGCAGTACTTC. Translating gives CASSLGTSGSYEQYF. The variable domain in full, completed from reference TRBV5-4 and TRBJ2-7, reads ETGVTQSPTHLIKTRGQQVTLRCSSQSGHNTVSWYQQALGQGPQFIFQYYREEENGRGNFPPRFSGLQFPNYSSELNVNALELDDSALYLCASSLGTSGSYEQYFGPGTRLTVT.

This clone was seen once. The chain is built from TRBV7-6 and TRBJ2-1; no reliable D call. The length of the CDR3 is 14 residues. The ends were cut back, 5 bases at V and 1 base at J, with 9 bases in the middle. The germline V gene has CDR1 SGHVS and CDR2 FNYEAQ. CDR3 sequence (DNA): TGTGCCAGCAGCCATCCCAGGTCCTACAATGAGCAGTTCTTC. It translates to CASSHPRSYNEQFF.

The chain is built from TRBV6-5 and TRBJ2-4, with D maybe TRBD2 (6 bases). The germline CDR1 and CDR2 sequences are MNHEY and SVGAGI. With 5 bases removed from V and 7 bases from J, the gap between germline ends came to 12 bases. The CDR3 sequence is 13 residues long. The CDR3 DNA reads TGTGCCAGCAGTCGAGCGGGCAGGAACATTCAGTACTTC. Its translation: CASSRAGRNIQYF.

In regard to this clone: This could be a read error, since a much larger clone is one nucleotide away. The chain carries TRBV9 and TRBJ2-7; tentative D call: TRBD2 (6 bases). This CDR3 region has 14 residues. The germline gives CDR1 SGDLS, CDR2 YYNGEE. CDR3: CVSSVGSGRYEQYF. CDR3 DNA: TGTGTCAGCAGCGTGGGTAGCGGACGCTACGAGCAGTACTTC.

The genes are TRBV27 and TRBJ2-1; 9 nucleotides line up with TRBD2. Germline assignment: CDR1 MNHEY and CDR2 SMNVEV (reference sequence). This CDR3 comprises 15 residues. Germline trimming cut 2 bases from V and 12 bases from J; bases unmatched to any gene: 11. The CDR3: CASSLEGGGASGQFF. In nucleotides, the CDR3 is TGTGCCAGCAGTTTAGAGGGCGGGGGGGCGTCCGGGCAGTTCTTC.

The V gene is TRBV6-6, the J gene TRBJ1-5, with a possible D match to TRBD1 (5 bases). Trimming left V 6 bases short and J 6 bases short, with 15 bases between. The CDR3 is 14 amino acids. CDR1 is MNHNY, CDR2 SVGAGI, per germline (reference sequence). The CDR3 DNA is TGTGCCAGCAGCGTGAGGGGTGTACGTCAGCCCCAGCATTTT. As protein: CASSVRGVRQPQHF.

The V call is TRBV11-2, the J call TRBJ2-3; 9 nucleotides line up with TRBD2. Looked up from germline, CDR1 is SGHAT and CDR2 is FQNNGV. V lost 5 bases, J lost 4 bases, and 10 bases stayed unmatched. This CDR3 is built from 16 residues. For the CDR3, the DNA is TGTGCCAGCAGCCCGGGACTAGCTGCTTTCGCAGATACGCAGTATTTT. Amino acid sequence: CASSPGLAAFADTQYF. The whole variable domain, filled in from reference TRBV11-2 and TRBJ2-3, reads EAGVAQSPRYKIIEKRQSVAFWCNPISGHATLYWYQQILGQGPKLLIQFQNNGVVDDSQLPKDRFSAERLKGVDSTLKIQPAKLEDSAVYLCASSPGLAAFADTQYFGPGTRLTVL.

This sequence joins TRBV11-1 and TRBJ1-1, with 7 nucleotides matching TRBD1. The V gene end was trimmed by 0 bases and the J gene end by 5 bases; junction bases not matched to a gene: 3. In germline, CDR1 is SGHAT, CDR2 FQDESV (reference sequence). This CDR3 is 14 amino acids long. In DNA, the CDR3 is TGTGCCAGCAGCTTAGCGGGACAGAATACTGAAGCTTTCTTT. The encoded protein is CASSLAGQNTEAFF.